This T cell receptor (beta chain) is drawn from a study of tumor-infiltrating lymphocytes in primary liver carcinoma. Germline CDR1 and CDR2: SGHAT and FQDESV (reference sequence). The CDR3 is 17 residues long. V trimming: 5 bases; J trimming: 10 bases; junction bases outside the gene matches: 17. For each extraction, RNA and DNA were obtained together from about 21-30 mg of unsorted bulk tissue. A constant-region primer primed TCR beta cDNA synthesis from 400 to 550 ng of total RNA. Three rounds of nested multiplex PCR with slightly modified ARM-PCR produced TCR beta libraries. The opening two PCR rounds, approximately 10 cycles each, paired TRBV1-TRBV30 forward primers with a C-beta reverse primer. A single record per CDR3 protein comes from TCRdb applying MiXCR to the multiplex PCR reads. The sample yields roughly 100,000 distinct CDR3 sequences, 55% to 80% seen once.

The sequence derives from a woman aged 60-75 years with primary liver carcinoma and hepatitis B virus infection. The sample taken for sequencing was liver tumor tissue from sampling region 2. The sample's subset: tumor region T2, inferior pole. The rearrangement joins TRBV11-1 to TRBJ2-6, with 7 positions matching TRBD1. The DNA for the CDR3 is TGTGCCAGCAGCCCCCCGACAGGGAGTTCTGTGGCTAACGTCCTGACTTTC. Protein sequence: CASSPPTGSSVANVLTF. Combining the CDR3 with reference TRBV11-1 and TRBJ2-6 gives the whole variable domain EAEVAQSPRYKITEKSQAVAFWCDPISGHATLYWYRQILGQGPELLVQFQDESVVDDSQLPKDRFSAERLKGVDSTLKIQPAELGDSAMYLCASSPPTGSSVANVLTFGAGSRLTVL.